These T cell receptor beta chains were read from a single sample in a study of shared clonotypes between healthy human individuals. Profiled with immunoSEQ multiplex PCR; TCRdb holds only in-frame clones, not every one. The sample lists 1.5 million to 2.5 million clones, about 95% occurring once. The specimen sequenced was naive CD8+ T cells sorted from blood. All receptors come from a man younger than 35 in good health. The CDR3 runs from the conserved cysteine through the conserved F or W. The D gene is left open where the match is weak.

j_gene: TRBJ1-1
d_gene: NA
v_gene: TRBV28
CDR3nt: TGTGCCAGCAGCCCGGGTGGGGGAAACACTGAAGCTTTCTTT
CDR3aa: CASSPGGGNTEAFF

j_gene: TRBJ2-5
d_gene: NA
v_gene: TRBV10-3
CDR3nt: TGTGCCATCAGTGAGGGTAGGGTTGATGTTGAGACCCAGTACTTC
CDR3aa: CAISEGRVDVETQYF

j_gene: TRBJ2-2
d_gene: TRBD1
v_gene: TRBV6-6
CDR3nt: TGTGCCAGCAGTTACGCAGGGGGCGCCGGCGGGGAGCTGTTTTTT
CDR3aa: CASSYAGGAGGELFF

j_gene: TRBJ2-5
d_gene: TRBD2
v_gene: TRBV6-5
CDR3nt: TGTGCCAGCAGTGGCGGCGGGGGGGCTGCGGAGACCCAGTACTTC
CDR3aa: CASSGGGGAAETQYF

j_gene: TRBJ2-7
d_gene: NA
v_gene: TRBV4-3
CDR3nt: TGCGCCAGCAGCCAACGACAGGGAGGCTCCTACGAGCAGTACTTC
CDR3aa: CASSQRQGGSYEQYF

j_gene: TRBJ2-5
d_gene: NA
v_gene: TRBV9
CDR3nt: TGTGCCAGCAGCGTAGGCGGAGCTCAAGAGACCCAGTACTTC
CDR3aa: CASSVGGAQETQYF

j_gene: TRBJ1-2
d_gene: TRBD1
v_gene: TRBV6-6
CDR3nt: TGTGCCAGCATTCCCGGGACAGGGGGGAACTATGGCCACACCTTC
CDR3aa: CASIPGTGGNYGHTF

j_gene: TRBJ1-5
d_gene: NA
v_gene: TRBV28
CDR3nt: TGTGCCAGCAGTTTAGGCAGGTCAAATCAGCCCCAGCATTTT
CDR3aa: CASSLGRSNQPQHF

j_gene: TRBJ1-4
d_gene: NA
v_gene: TRBV6-6
CDR3nt: TGTGCCAGCAGTTACCCGGCAGGGGTAGAGGAAAAACTGTTTTTT
CDR3aa: CASSYPAGVEEKLFF

j_gene: TRBJ2-7
d_gene: NA
v_gene: TRBV6-1
CDR3nt: TGTGCCAGCAGACTCAGCGCTTCCTACGAGCAGTACTTC
CDR3aa: CASRLSASYEQYF